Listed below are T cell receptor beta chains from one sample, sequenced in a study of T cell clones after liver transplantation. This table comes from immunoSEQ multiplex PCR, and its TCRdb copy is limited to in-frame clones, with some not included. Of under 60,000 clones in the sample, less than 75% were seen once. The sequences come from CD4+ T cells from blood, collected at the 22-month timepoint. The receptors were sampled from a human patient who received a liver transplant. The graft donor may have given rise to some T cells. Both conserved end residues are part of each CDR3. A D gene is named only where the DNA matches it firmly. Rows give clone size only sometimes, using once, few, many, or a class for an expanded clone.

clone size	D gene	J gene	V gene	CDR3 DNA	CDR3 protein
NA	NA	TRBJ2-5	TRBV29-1	TGCAGCGCCGCTAGTCAGGGTGAAGAGACCCAGTACTTC	CSAASQGEETQYF
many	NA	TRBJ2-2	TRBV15	TGTGCCACCAGCAGAGAACTGAACAGGGCCACCGGGGAGCTGTTTTTT	CATSRELNRATGELFF
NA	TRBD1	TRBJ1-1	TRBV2	TGTGCCAGCAGACCAAGGACAGGGCTTAACACTGAAGCTTTCTTT	CASRPRTGLNTEAFF
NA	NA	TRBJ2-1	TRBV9	TGTGCCAGCAGTCAACAACCCGGGCGGGAGCAGTTCTTC	CASSQQPGREQFF
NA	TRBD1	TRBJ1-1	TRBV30	TGTGCCTGGAGTGTTGACAGGGACACTGAAGCTTTCTTT	CAWSVDRDTEAFF
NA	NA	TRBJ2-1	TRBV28	TGTGCCAGCAGTTTTCAACGGACAGCAGGGAAAAATGAGCAGTTCTTC	CASSFQRTAGKNEQFF
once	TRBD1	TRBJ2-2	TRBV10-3	TGTGCCATCAGCCCCGGGACAGGCGGCACCGGGGAGCTGTTTTTT	CAISPGTGGTGELFF
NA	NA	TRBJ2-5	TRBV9	TGTGCCAGCAGCGTAGGGATAGGGAGAGAGACCCAGTACTTC	CASSVGIGRETQYF
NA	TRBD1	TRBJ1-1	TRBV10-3	TGTGCCATCAGTCCCGGGACAGGTTCGAACACTGAAGCTTTCTTT	CAISPGTGSNTEAFF
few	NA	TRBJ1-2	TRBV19	TGTGCCAGTAGTATGGAACAGGGTATCTCGGCCGGCTACACCTTC	CASSMEQGISAGYTF
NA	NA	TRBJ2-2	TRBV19	TGTGCCAGTAGGTCCCAGCCAAGCACCGGGGAGCTGTTTTTT	CASRSQPSTGELFF
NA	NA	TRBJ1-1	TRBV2	TGTGCCAGCAGTAACTCCAGGGTCCTAAACACTGAAGCTTTCTTT	CASSNSRVLNTEAFF
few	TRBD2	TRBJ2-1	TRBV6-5	TGTGCCAGCAGTTACATTGGGCTAGCGGGGGGGCAGGAGCAGTTCTTC	CASSYIGLAGGQEQFF
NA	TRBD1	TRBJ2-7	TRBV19	TGTGCCAGTAGGGCCGCGGCAGGGGGCTACGAGCAGTACTTC	CASRAAAGGYEQYF
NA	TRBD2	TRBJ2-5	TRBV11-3	TGTGCCAGCAGCGCCATTAGCGGGGGCCAAGAGACCCAGTACTTC	CASSAISGGQETQYF
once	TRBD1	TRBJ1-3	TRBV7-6	TGTGCCAGCAGCACGGACAGGGGAAACACCATATATTTT	CASSTDRGNTIYF
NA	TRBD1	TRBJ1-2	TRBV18	TGTGCCAGCTCATCAAACAGGGGCGGTAACTATGGCTACACCTTC	CASSSNRGGNYGYTF
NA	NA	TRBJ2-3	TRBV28	TGTGCCAGCAGTTCCGTCCTGGCAGATACGCAGTATTTT	CASSSVLADTQYF
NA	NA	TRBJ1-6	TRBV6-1	TGTGCCAGCAGTGAAGCCGTGAGACAGAGGAGCTCCTATAATTCACCCCTCCACTTT	CASSEAVRQRSSYNSPLHF
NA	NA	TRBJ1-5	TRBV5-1	TGCGCCAGCAGCTTGGAGGGCGGCGGGGGTCATCAGCCCCAGCATTTT	CASSLEGGGGHQPQHF
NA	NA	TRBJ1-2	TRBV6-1	TGTGCCACCGGGGTGTATGGCTACACCTTC	CATGVYGYTF
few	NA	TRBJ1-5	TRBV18	TGTGCCAGCTCACCTGGGCAGGGGAGCCAGCCCCAGCATTTT	CASSPGQGSQPQHF
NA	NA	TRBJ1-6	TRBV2	TGTGCCAGCAGTGAAGTGGCGAATTCACCCCTCCACTTT	CASSEVANSPLHF
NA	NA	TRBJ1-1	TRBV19	TGTGCCAGTAGCCGGGGGCGTACTGAAGCTTTCTTT	CASSRGRTEAFF
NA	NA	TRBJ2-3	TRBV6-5	TGTGCCAGCATCCTATACGAGGGGGATACGCAGTATTTT	CASILYEGDTQYF
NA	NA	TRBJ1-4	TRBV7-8	TGTGCCAGCAGCTTAGGGCGAAGTTTCCGCGAAAAACTGTTTTTT	CASSLGRSFREKLFF
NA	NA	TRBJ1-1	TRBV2	TGTGCCAGCAGGAACCAGGCTTATGAAGCTTTCTTT	CASRNQAYEAFF
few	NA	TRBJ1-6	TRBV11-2	TGTGCCAGCAGCTTAGGGGACCGGGAGCATTCACCCCTCCACTTT	CASSLGDREHSPLHF
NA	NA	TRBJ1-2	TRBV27	TGTGCCAGCAGTTTAGTCGGGACACCCTGGTCTGGCTACACCTTC	CASSLVGTPWSGYTF
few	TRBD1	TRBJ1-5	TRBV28	TGTGCCAGCAGCCGACCGGGACAGAGGCAGCCCCAGCATTTT	CASSRPGQRQPQHF
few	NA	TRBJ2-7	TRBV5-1	TGCGCCAGCAGCTTAGGTGGCTGGGAGCAGTACTTC	CASSLGGWEQYF
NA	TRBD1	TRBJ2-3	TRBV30	TGTGCCTGGAGCCCCCTCGGGGACAGGGGGACAGATACGCAGTATTTT	CAWSPLGDRGTDTQYF
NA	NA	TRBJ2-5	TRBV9	TGTGCCAGCAGCGTAGCGCAGGGGATCTCGGAGACCCAGTACTTC	CASSVAQGISETQYF
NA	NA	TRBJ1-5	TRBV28	TGTGCCAGCACCGGGGCGGGAGGGGCCAATCAGCCCCAGCATTTT	CASTGAGGANQPQHF
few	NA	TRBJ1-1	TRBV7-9	TGTGCCAGCAGCTTAGGGGAGCAGTCTAGCGCTTTCTTT	CASSLGEQSSAFF
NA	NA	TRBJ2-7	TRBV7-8	TGTGCCAGCAGCTTCAACCGGGACACTCAGTACTTC	CASSFNRDTQYF
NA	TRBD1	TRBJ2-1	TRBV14	TGTGCCAGCAGCCCCCGTGGGACAGCCGTAATGTGGCAGTTCTTC	CASSPRGTAVMWQFF
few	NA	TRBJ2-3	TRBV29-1	TGCAGCGGGGGGGAGGAGGCGCAGTATTTT	CSGGEEAQYF
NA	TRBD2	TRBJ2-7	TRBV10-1	TGCGCCAGCAGTGCCTCGACTAGCCTTGGCGGCGAGCAGTACTTC	CASSASTSLGGEQYF
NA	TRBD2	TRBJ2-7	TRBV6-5	TGTGCCAGCAGTTACGGGACTAGCGGCGGCTCCTACGAGCAGTACTTC	CASSYGTSGGSYEQYF
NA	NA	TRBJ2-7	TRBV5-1	TGCGCCAGCAGCTCAGGGGGGGTGGCCTACGAGCAGTACTTC	CASSSGGVAYEQYF
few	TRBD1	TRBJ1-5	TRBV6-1	TGTGCCAGCAGTGAGACAGGGGGTCAGCCCCAGCATTTT	CASSETGGQPQHF
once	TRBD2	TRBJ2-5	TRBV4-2	TGTGCCAGCAGCCACACCGGGACTACAGAAGAGACCCAGTACTTC	CASSHTGTTEETQYF
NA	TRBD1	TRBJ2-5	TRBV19	TGTGCCAGTAGTTCAGGGGGTTCGGAAGAGACCCAGTACTTC	CASSSGGSEETQYF
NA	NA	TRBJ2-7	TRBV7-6	TGTGCCAGCAGCCCCCCACTGTCGGGCTCCTACGAGCAGTACTTC	CASSPPLSGSYEQYF
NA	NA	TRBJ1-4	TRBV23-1	TGCGCCAGCAGTCAGACGCGGGAAAAACTGTTTTTT	CASSQTREKLFF
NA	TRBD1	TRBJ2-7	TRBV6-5	TGTGCCAGCAGTTCCTGGACAGGGTCCAAGACGCACGAGCAGTACTTC	CASSSWTGSKTHEQYF
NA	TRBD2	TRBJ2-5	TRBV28	TGTGCCAGCAGTCGTAGCGGGGGCGGCGTGGAGACCCAGTACTTC	CASSRSGGGVETQYF
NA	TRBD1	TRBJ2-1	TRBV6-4	TGTGCCAGCAGTCCCGGACAGGGTTACAATGAGCAGTTCTTC	CASSPGQGYNEQFF
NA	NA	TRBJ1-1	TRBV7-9	TGTGCCAGCAGCTTAGCCGGGAGGGGAGCTTTCTTT	CASSLAGRGAFF
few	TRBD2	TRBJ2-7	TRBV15	TGTGCCACCAGCAGAGATTTGGGGAGGGACTCCTACGAGCAGTACTTC	CATSRDLGRDSYEQYF
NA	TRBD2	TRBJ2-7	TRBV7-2	TGTGCCAGCAGCTTCCCCCTAGCGGAGGCCTACGAGCAGTACTTC	CASSFPLAEAYEQYF
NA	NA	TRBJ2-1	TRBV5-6	TGTGCCAGCAGCGAACGGCCCCCCTCCTACAATGAGCAGTTCTTC	CASSERPPSYNEQFF
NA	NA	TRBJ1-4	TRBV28	TGTGCCAGCAGCCTGCGTAGTGAAAAACTGTTTTTT	CASSLRSEKLFF
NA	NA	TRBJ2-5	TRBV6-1	TGTGCCAGCAGTGAATGGGTGGAGACCCAGTACTTC	CASSEWVETQYF